This T cell receptor beta chain was identified during a study of control samples from healthy donors and cancer patients. Generated by immunoSEQ multiplex PCR, the TCRdb table keeps only in-frame clones and is missing some. The repertoire holds some 200,000 clones, with 90% to 95% as singletons. V was trimmed by 6 bases and J by 5 bases, leaving 11 bases between them. The CDR3 runs to 12 residues. From germline, CDR1 is SQVTM and CDR2 ANQGSEA. Sample: blood. The chain uses TRBV29-1 and TRBJ1-5; D possibly corresponds to TRBD1 (6 bases). This TCR came from a woman younger than 45 in good health. The DNA of the CDR3 is TGCAGCGTGGGGTACAGGGATCAGCCCCAGCATTTT. Amino acids: CSVGYRDQPQHF.